These T cell receptor beta chains were read from a single sample in a study of regulatory T cells in long-lasting Graves disease. TCRdb reanalysed the multiplex PCR reads using MiXCR and keeps one entry per CDR3 protein. The data hold 250,000 or so distinct CDR3 sequences, with about 19% observed a single time. The source material was peripheral blood mononuclear cells (PBMCs), sampled at new diagnosis, from a patient treated with antithyroid drugs. These TCRs come from a female donor with Graves disease. The CDR3 runs from the conserved cysteine through the conserved F or W. The D gene is left open where the match is weak. Clone size is shown for a subset of rows, as once, few, many or a class of expanded clone.

D,size,J,V,DNA,CDR3
.,many,TRBJ1-2,TRBV6-2/TRBV6-3,TGTGCCAGCAGTGAACGGGGGGGGCAGGCAGCCTATGGCTACACCTTC,CASSERGGQAAYGYTF
.,many,TRBJ2-5,TRBV19,TGTGCCAGTAGTACCTCACCTCGCGAAGAGACCCAGTACTTC,CASSTSPREETQYF
TRBD1,.,TRBJ1-6,TRBV15,TGTGCCACCAGCAGAGAAACAGGGGCAAACTCACCCCTCCACTTT,CATSRETGANSPLHF
TRBD2,many,TRBJ2-7,TRBV12-3/TRBV12-4,TGTGCCAGCAGTTCCTCTACTAGCGGGAACACCTACGAGCAGTACTTC,CASSSSTSGNTYEQYF
.,many,TRBJ1-1,TRBV19,TGTGCCAGTAGTCCCTTCCTGGATTTCGGGGAGGGGAACACTGAAGCTTTCTTT,CASSPFLDFGEGNTEAFF
.,many,TRBJ1-5,TRBV7-2,TGTGCCAGCAGCTTAGTCGGGACGAGGTATAGCAATCAGCCCCAGCATTTT,CASSLVGTRYSNQPQHF
.,.,TRBJ2-2,TRBV12-3/TRBV12-4,TGTGCCATCACAAAGAACACCGGGGAGCTGTTTTTT,CAITKNTGELFF
.,many,TRBJ1-1,TRBV2,TGTGCCAGCAGTGAAGAGGGGATGAACACTGAAGCTTTCTTT,CASSEEGMNTEAFF
.,many,TRBJ2-2,TRBV2,TGTGCCAGTTTGGGGGCGCGGGGGGAGCTGTTTTTT,CASLGARGELFF
TRBD1,many,TRBJ1-1,TRBV2,TGTGCCAGCAGTCTACAGGGGACCCTGAACACTGAAGCTTTCTTT,CASSLQGTLNTEAFF
.,.,TRBJ2-2,TRBV5-1,TGCGCCAGCAGCTTGACGGAGAACACTGGGGAGCTGTTTTTT,CASSLTENTGELFF
.,many,TRBJ2-3,TRBV7-6,TGTGCCAGCAGCCGGGGACACCCAGATACGCAGTATTTT,CASSRGHPDTQYF
TRBD1,.,TRBJ1-2,TRBV12-3/TRBV12-4,TGTGCCAGCAATTCCACTACAGACAGGGTGAGGGGCTACACCTTC,CASNSTTDRVRGYTF
TRBD2,many,TRBJ2-1,TRBV20-1,TGCAGTGCTAGCCGACTAGCGGGAGAAGGTGAGCAGTTCTTC,CSASRLAGEGEQFF
.,many,TRBJ2-5,TRBV10-1,TGCGCCAGCAGTGAGGGCCCGGGTCAAGAGACCCAGTACTTC,CASSEGPGQETQYF
TRBD1,few,TRBJ2-7,TRBV10-3,TGTGCCATCAGGGAGAAGACAGGGACCTACGAGCAGTACTTC,CAIREKTGTYEQYF
.,.,TRBJ2-5,TRBV7-3,TGTGCCAGCAGCTCCACTAGCTACGAGACCCAGTACTTC,CASSSTSYETQYF
.,many,TRBJ2-7,TRBV2,TGTGCCAGCATGGAGACGGGCTACGAGCAGTACTTC,CASMETGYEQYF
TRBD2,many,TRBJ2-3,TRBV7-2,TGTGCCATCGGAGGGGAGCGGGATCTGAGCACAGATACGCAGTATTTT,CAIGGERDLSTDTQYF
TRBD1,many,TRBJ1-5,TRBV19,TGTGCCAGTAGCCCTCGGGACAGGGGTGGAAATCAGCCCCAGCATTTT,CASSPRDRGGNQPQHF